The T cell receptor beta chain described here comes from a study of T cell clones after liver transplantation (dated by TCRdb to about 2019). Notes on the research overall: ITN030ST, the source of the samples, was a randomized trial that attempted immunosuppression withdrawal within 2 years of liver transplantation. Donor-reactive T cell clones were identified by TCRbeta sequencing following a pre-transplant mixed lymphocyte reaction and were subsequently tracked in post-transplant blood. The subjects received no induction therapy and were kept on standard immunosuppression until randomization at 12-24 months post-transplant. As an antigen-independent comparator for the donor-reactive sequences, third party-reactive TCRbeta sequences from pre-transplant MLRs were identified as well. The studied cohort comprised 8 liver transplant recipients, 3 classified as tolerant and 5 as non-tolerant. Three of the eight recipients were HCV-positive; the others were transplanted for non-autoimmune, non-viral indications. To count as tolerant, a recipient had to stay completely off immunosuppression for at least one year without liver enzymes climbing beyond twice the upper limit of normal. What the work shows at the level of the full study, not this receptor alone: After accounting for repertoire turnover, donor-reactive detection was significantly reduced in 7 of 8 subjects for CD4 and 8 of 8 for CD8. Conclusions were preliminary, limited by small, heterogeneous patient numbers and non-standardized post-transplant time points. Donor-reactive sequences decreased more than third party-reactive sequences, which suggests partial antigen-specific deletion that was not related to withdrawal success. Low numbers of available donor cells limited the measurable donor-reactive repertoire in a couple of subjects. Circulating donor-reactive CD4 TCRbeta sequences fell significantly post-transplant in 5 of 8 subjects, irrespective of tolerance or HCV status. Since no allograft tissue specimens were available, donor-reactive T cells may have migrated into the graft instead of being deleted.

Proliferating CFSE-low cells from the MLR were sequenced to define alloreactive TCRbeta sequences. In the CFSE-MLRs, pre-transplant recipient cells were stimulated either by donor PBMCs, splenocytes or lymph node cells, or by third-party PBMCs. Each of the 8 studied subjects was randomized to immunosuppression withdrawal. The Qiagen DNeasy Blood and Tissue Kit was used for genomic DNA isolation. High-throughput TCRbeta CDR3 sequencing of frozen genomic DNA was performed by immunoSEQ, including PCR amplification, mapping, bias correction and internal controls. Processing in the source paper ran as follows. Productive rearrangements were retained, and unique TCRbeta sequences were defined by the CDR3 nucleotide sequence together with the V and J gene. A sequence counted as donor-reactive only if the sequence showed at least 5-fold expansion in CFSE-low cells compared with unstimulated pre-transplant cells and had a frequency of at least 0.01%. Minimum frequency thresholds were set for each subject on the basis of the unstimulated sample with the lowest template count, so that a detection power of at least 90% was ensured. Repertoire turnover was measured by Jensen-Shannon divergence between the top 1000 TCRbeta sequences post- and pre-transplant. Changes in detection of donor-reactive sequences were assessed with two-sided Fisher's exact tests. Drawn from immuneACCESS, this table holds only the in-frame rearrangements with V and J called that TCRdb kept. Clones are partly lost; checked studies trace under half to an unresolved V gene and leave the rest unexplained. V, J and clone size were drawn from that table, and D and trimming were deduced from the DNA. This sample lists roughly 2,000 clones; 30% to 40% were detected once. Clones ranked in the top ten supply approximately 19% of the sample.

With respect to this clone: Which antigen it targets is not known. Nothing much larger sits one base from this clone, and base qualities are not available.

CDR1 and CDR2, per the germline V gene (reference sequence), are MNHEY and SMNVEV. V gives up 2 bases and J gives up 8 bases, and the segment between their germline ends measures 10 bases. The CDR3 covers 13 residues, taking in both the cysteine and the phenylalanine. Only CDR3 DNA remains: 39 bases, in frame from the first base. The chain couples TRBV27 to TRBJ2-1, with the D segment identity uncertain. Sample: CD8+ T cells from cultured PBMCs. The TCR originated in a human patient who received a liver transplant. Some T cells may have been brought in with the graft after a transplant. The CDR3 reads CASSLPQVYEQFF. The DNA reads TGTGCCAGCAGTTTACCGCAAGTCTATGAGCAGTTCTTC.